This entry lists 16 T cell receptor beta chains sequenced from one sample in a study of blood T cells in healthy people across ages. Together with a sample-barcoded 5' primer, a J-beta primer mix was included in a second PCR lasting roughly 6 to 12 cycles. TCRdb re-called the 5' RACE reads through MiXCR, storing one row per CDR3 protein. The sample has hundreds of thousands of distinct CDR3 sequences; 21% are singletons. Sequenced sample: blood. The source of these receptors is a man aged 65 to 85 in good health.

This clonotype was seen a handful of times. It may be a read error: a sequence one base away is much more abundant. The chain couples TRBV28 to TRBJ2-5, with D possibly TRBD2 on 6 matching bases. The better agreement between TRBJ2-1 and the DNA end casts doubt on the J call. The germline V gene encodes CDR1 MDHEN and CDR2 SYDVKM. CDR3 length equals 14 residues. In nucleotides, the CDR3 is TGTGCCAGCAGTTTGATGACTAGAGAGAAGGGGCAGTTCTTC. Translated, it gives CASSLMTREKGQFF.

This clonotype appeared many times. The J gene is TRBJ2-3, the V gene TRBV5-5; 11 positions agree with TRBD2. CDR3 length: 15 residues. V lost 3 bases, J lost 4 bases, and 4 bases stayed unmatched. CDR1 is SGHKS, CDR2 YYEKEE, per germline (reference sequence). The chain's CDR3 is CASSSLAGVSDTQYF. The CDR3 region has the DNA TGTGCCAGCAGCTCACTAGCGGGAGTCTCAGATACGCAGTATTTT.

In its sample, this clonotype was seen many times. The gene calls are TRBV7-9 and TRBJ2-5, with TRBD1 matching over 9 bases. CDR1 is SEHNR and CDR2 is FQNEAQ in the germline V gene (reference sequence). The CDR3 is made up of 15 amino acids. V shed 5 bases and J 5 bases; nucleotides not matched to a gene: 9. The CDR3 region has the DNA TGTGCCAGCAGCCAGGACAGGGGTAAACGGGAGACCCAGTACTTC. Translated: CASSQDRGKRETQYF.

This clonotype appeared a few times. The V and J genes are TRBV6-2 or TRBV6-3 and TRBJ2-5; TRBD2 agrees at 7 bases. The end of the DNA is better explained by TRBJ2-1, so the J call may be wrong. Germline V gives CDR1 MNHEY, CDR2 SVGEGT. The CDR3 runs 15 residues. The CDR3 nucleotides are TGTGCCAGCAGTTACGGGGGGAGGGCCAGCAATGAGCAGTTCTTC. It is translated as CASSYGGRASNEQFF.

This clonotype came up a few times. V is TRBV3-1 and J is TRBJ2-1; the match to TRBD2 covers 7 bases. This CDR3 is built from 13 residues. Trimming at V came to 4 bases and at J to 9 bases, leaving 6 bases not matched to a gene. Looked up from germline, CDR1 is LGHDT and CDR2 is YNNKEL (reference sequence). The CDR3 region is CASSLSGGPEQFF. Written as DNA, the CDR3 is TGTGCCAGCAGCCTTTCGGGGGGTCCTGAGCAGTTCTTC.

This clonotype was observed a few times. The chain links TRBV6-2 or TRBV6-3 to TRBJ2-4; 9 nucleotides agree with TRBD1. Looked up from germline, CDR1 is MNHEY and CDR2 is SVGEGT. J lost 3 bases, V lost 7 bases, and 7 bases had no gene match. The CDR3 spans 15 residues. The CDR3 region is CASTRTGENKNIQYF. The CDR3 nucleotides are TGTGCCAGCACCAGGACAGGGGAGAACAAAAACATTCAGTACTTC.

This clonotype occurred a few times. The rearrangement uses TRBV5-1 and TRBJ2-5; tentative D call: TRBD2 (5 bases). The CDR3 extends over 15 amino acids. CDR1 is SGHRS, CDR2 YFSETQ, per germline. Trimming left V 4 bases short and J 5 bases short, with 18 bases between. This CDR3 reads CASSRTTEGSETQYF. The DNA of the CDR3 is TGCGCCAGCAGCCGTACGACCGAGGGTAGCGAGACCCAGTACTTC.

This clonotype turned up a few times. In nucleotides, the CDR3 is TGTGCCAGCAGCTTAGCCCTACTGGCGGGGGTACAAGAGACCCAGTACTTC. Translated: CASSLALLAGVQETQYF. The chain couples TRBV7-2 to TRBJ2-5; 7 bases agree with TRBD2. J lost 2 bases, V lost 0 bases, and 9 bases had no gene match. CDR1 SGHTA and CDR2 FQGNSA come from the germline V gene. The CDR3 extends over 17 amino acids.

V usage is TRBV7-9 and J usage is TRBJ1-1, with TRBD1 matching 9 bases. This CDR3 spans 18 amino acids. CDR1 and CDR2 from the germline V gene are SEHNR and FQNEAQ (reference sequence). V lost 5 bases and J lost 1; bases outside the gene matches: 14. CDR3 coding DNA: TGTGCCAGCAGCAGCTTATCGGACAGGGGAGGCTGGAACACTGAAGCTTTCTTT. Encoded protein: CASSSLSDRGGWNTEAFF. Drawing the rest from reference TRBV7-9 and TRBJ1-1, the complete variable domain is DTGVSQNPRHKITKRGQNVTFRCDPISEHNRLYWYRQTLGQGPEFLTYFQNEAQLEKSRLLSDRFSAERPKGSFSTLEIQRTEQGDSAMYLCASSSLSDRGGWNTEAFFGQGTRLTVV.

The V call is TRBV7-6, the J call TRBJ2-1, with TRBD2 as a possible D gene (5 bases). The CDR3 is 16 amino acids. V lost 3 bases to trimming and J lost 4 bases, with 16 bases between them. Germline-derived CDR1 and CDR2 are SGHVS and FNYEAQ. The CDR3 bases are TGTGCCAGCAGCTTTTCTAGCCCCCCCAGATACAATGAGCAGTTCTTC. This codes for CASSFSSPPRYNEQFF.

This clonotype was observed a few times. The chain combines TRBV5-1 with TRBJ2-5; 10 positions agree with TRBD2. In germline, CDR1 is SGHRS, CDR2 YFSETQ. The CDR3 is 18 residues long. The J segment lost 3 bases and the V segment lost 3 bases, leaving 14 bases of the junction unmatched. In nucleotides, the CDR3 is TGCGCCAGCAGCTCCTTGGCTAGCGGGAGCCCCGGGAAAGAGACCCAGTACTTC. It yields the protein CASSSLASGSPGKETQYF. Looking up the rest from reference TRBV5-1 and TRBJ2-5 gives the full variable domain: KAGVTQTPRYLIKTRGQQVTLSCSPISGHRSVSWYQQTPGQGLQFLFEYFSETQRNKGNFPGRFSGRQFSNSRSEMNVSTLELGDSALYLCASSSLASGSPGKETQYFGPGTRLLVL.

This clonotype was counted a few times. The chain carries TRBV18 and TRBJ2-5, with D possibly being TRBD1 (6 bases). The J call may not be correct, given that the DNA end is closer to TRBJ2-7. This CDR3 spans 16 amino acids. Germline CDR1 reads KGHSH; CDR2 reads LQKENI. The CDR3 reads CASSRISGDTSYEQYF. CDR3 coding DNA: TGTGCCAGCTCACGGATTTCAGGGGACACCTCCTACGAGCAGTACTTC.

The sample holds a few counts of this clonotype. The chain carries TRBV4-1 and TRBJ2-7; D is perhaps TRBD2 (6 bases). V lost 3 bases and J lost 4, with 25 bases in between. This CDR3 is built from 18 residues. Per germline, CDR1 MGHRA and CDR2 YSYEKL. The CDR3 bases are TGCGCCAGCAGCCACAACCTCCGGGACTCAAATAGGGGATACGAGCAGTACTTC. This codes for CASSHNLRDSNRGYEQYF.

This rearrangement joins TRBV12-5 to TRBJ2-1; 11 bases are shared with TRBD2. The CDR3 consists of 16 residues. Germline CDR1 is LGHNT and CDR2 is FRNRAP. With V trimmed by 4 bases and J by 10 bases, 12 bases remained unmatched. CDR3 in DNA: TGTGCTAGTGGTTCGGCCGGGACTAGCGGCCCCGGCGAGCAGTTCTTC. Residues: CASGSAGTSGPGEQFF.

The chain employs TRBV15 and TRBJ1-5; D gene uncertain. Germline values: CDR1 LNHNV, CDR2 YYDKDF (reference sequence). The CDR3 is 15 amino acids. Between the trimmed V and J ends, which lost 3 bases and 0 bases, there was a span of 9 bases. CDR3 DNA sequence: TGTGCCACCAGCAGGACACATTATAGCAATCAGCCCCAGCATTTT. Its translation: CATSRTHYSNQPQHF.

This chain connects TRBV7-2 to TRBJ2-1, with 10 bases identical to TRBD2. The CDR3 extends over 17 amino acids. V shed 0 bases and J 0 bases; nucleotides not matched to a gene: 2. The V gene's germline CDR1 is SGHTA and CDR2 FQGNSA. The CDR3 nucleotides read TGTGCCAGCAGCTTAGCCTGGACTAGCGGCTCCTACAATGAGCAGTTCTTC. Its translation is CASSLAWTSGSYNEQFF.